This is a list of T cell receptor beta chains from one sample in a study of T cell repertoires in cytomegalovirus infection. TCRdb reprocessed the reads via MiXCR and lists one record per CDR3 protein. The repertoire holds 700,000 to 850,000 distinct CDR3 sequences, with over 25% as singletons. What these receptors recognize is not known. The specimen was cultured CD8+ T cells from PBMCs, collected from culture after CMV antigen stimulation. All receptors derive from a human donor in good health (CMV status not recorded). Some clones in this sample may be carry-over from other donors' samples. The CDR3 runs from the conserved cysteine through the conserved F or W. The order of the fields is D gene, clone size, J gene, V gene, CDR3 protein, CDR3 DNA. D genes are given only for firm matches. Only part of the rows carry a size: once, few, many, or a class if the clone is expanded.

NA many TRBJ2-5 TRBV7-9 CASSPPTRQETQYF TGTGCCAGCAGCCCTCCGACACGCCAAGAGACCCAGTACTTC
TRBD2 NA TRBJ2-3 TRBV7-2 CASSLPTPGLSTDTQYF TGTGCCAGCAGCTTACCAACTCCGGGACTAAGCACAGATACGCAGTATTTT
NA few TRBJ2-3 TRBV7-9 CASSPPTQTDTQYF TGTGCCAGCAGCCCCCCAACACAGACAGATACGCAGTATTTT
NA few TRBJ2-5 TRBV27 CASSSQPPHPGETQYF TGTGCCAGCAGTTCCCAGCCCCCCCACCCCGGGGAGACCCAGTACTTC
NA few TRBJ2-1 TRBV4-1 CASSQEYSGNEQFF TGCGCCAGCAGCCAAGAATATTCTGGGAATGAGCAGTTCTTC
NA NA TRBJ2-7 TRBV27 CASSFGSANEQYF TGTGCCAGCAGTTTTGGTAGCGCGAACGAGCAGTACTTC
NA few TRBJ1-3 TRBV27 CASRLSGNSGNTIYF TGTGCCAGCAGACTGTCAGGGAACTCTGGAAACACCATATATTTT
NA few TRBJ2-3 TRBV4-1 CASSQGGGIGDTQYF TGCGCCAGCAGCCAAGGGGGGGGCATAGGGGATACGCAGTATTTT
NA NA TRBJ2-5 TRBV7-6 CVSNSRGGETQYF TGTGTCAGCAACAGTAGGGGGGGAGAGACCCAGTACTTC
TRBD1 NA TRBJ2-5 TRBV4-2 CTSSQEQGAQETQYF TGTACCAGCAGCCAAGAGCAGGGGGCTCAAGAGACCCAGTACTTC
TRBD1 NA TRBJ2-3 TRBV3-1 CASSVAGTGFSTDTQYF TGTGCCAGCAGCGTGGCCGGGACAGGGTTTAGCACAGATACGCAGTATTTT
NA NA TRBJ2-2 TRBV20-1 CSASRGYQHTGELFF TGCAGTGCTAGTAGGGGATACCAACACACCGGGGAGCTGTTTTTT
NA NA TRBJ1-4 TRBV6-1 CASSPVSTNEKLFF TGTGCCAGCAGTCCCGTTTCGACTAATGAAAAACTGTTTTTT
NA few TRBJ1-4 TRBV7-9 CASSRTGRDEKLFF TGTGCCAGCAGCCGAACCGGTCGAGATGAAAAACTGTTTTTT
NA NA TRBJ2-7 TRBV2 CATTKDSPNEQYF TGTGCCACCACCAAGGACAGTCCCAACGAGCAGTACTTC
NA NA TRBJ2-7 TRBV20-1 CSARSALSYEQYF TGCAGTGCTAGGTCAGCCCTCTCCTACGAGCAGTACTTC
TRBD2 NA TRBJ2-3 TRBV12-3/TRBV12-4 CASTLVRGAGTDTQYF TGTGCCAGCACTTTAGTGCGGGGGGCCGGCACAGATACGCAGTATTTT
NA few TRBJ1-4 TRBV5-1 CASSLDGPATNEKLFF TGCGCCAGCAGCTTGGATGGACCTGCAACTAATGAAAAACTGTTTTTT
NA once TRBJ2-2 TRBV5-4 CASSLIGGPGELFF TGTGCCAGCAGCCTGATCGGTGGGCCCGGGGAGCTGTTTTTT
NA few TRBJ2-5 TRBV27 CASSLVTKGTQYF TGTGCCAGCAGTTTAGTGACTAAAGGGACCCAGTACTTC
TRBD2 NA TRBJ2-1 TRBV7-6 CASSSGTSGDSNEQFF TGTGCCAGCAGCTCCGGGACTAGCGGGGATTCCAATGAGCAGTTCTTC
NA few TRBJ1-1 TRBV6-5 CASSYESGLYTEAFF TGTGCCAGCAGTTACGAGTCAGGACTATACACTGAAGCTTTCTTT
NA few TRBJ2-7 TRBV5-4 CASSLVGSDSTYRYEQYF TGTGCCAGCAGCTTGGTGGGGTCCGACAGCACTTATCGCTACGAGCAGTACTTC
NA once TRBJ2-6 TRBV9 CASSVEGRGYSGANVLTF TGTGCCAGCAGCGTAGAGGGCAGAGGGTACTCTGGGGCCAACGTCCTGACTTTC
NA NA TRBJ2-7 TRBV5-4 CASSLDGSKQYF TGTGCCAGCAGCTTGGATGGGAGCAAGCAGTACTTC
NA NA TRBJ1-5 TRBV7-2 CASSLRAVGRNQPQHF TGTGCCAGCAGCTTACGGGCAGTTGGGCGCAATCAGCCCCAGCATTTT
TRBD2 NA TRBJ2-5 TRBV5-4 CASSPGLGVETQYF TGTGCCAGCAGCCCGGGACTAGGAGTTGAGACCCAGTACTTC
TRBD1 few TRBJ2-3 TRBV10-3 CAIRTRQGVTDTQYF TGTGCCATCAGGACAAGACAGGGGGTAACAGATACGCAGTATTTT
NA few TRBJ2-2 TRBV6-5 CASRTEYTGELFF TGTGCCAGCAGGACAGAATACACCGGGGAGCTGTTTTTT
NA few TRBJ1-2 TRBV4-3 CASSQDFDQLGYGYTF TGCGCCAGCAGCCAAGATTTCGATCAGCTTGGCTATGGCTACACCTTC
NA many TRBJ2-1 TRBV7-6 CASSFLRTELDEQFF TGTGCCAGCAGCTTCTTAAGGACAGAGTTGGATGAGCAGTTCTTC
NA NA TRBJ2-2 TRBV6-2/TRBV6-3 CASSYIRQERNTGELFF TGTGCCAGCAGTTACATTCGACAGGAGCGAAACACCGGGGAGCTGTTTTTT
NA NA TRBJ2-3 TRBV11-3 CASSLSPRDTQYF TGTGCCAGCAGCTTAAGTCCTAGAGATACGCAGTATTTT
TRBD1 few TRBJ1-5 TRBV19 CASSIDDRENQPQHF TGTGCCAGTAGTATCGATGACAGGGAAAATCAGCCCCAGCATTTT
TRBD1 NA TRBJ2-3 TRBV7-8 CASSLKIQGDRDTQYF TGTGCCAGCAGCCTTAAGATCCAGGGGGACCGGGATACGCAGTATTTT
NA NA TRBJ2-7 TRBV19 CASTGSGSNYEQYF TGTGCCAGTACCGGATCGGGGTCCAATTACGAGCAGTACTTC
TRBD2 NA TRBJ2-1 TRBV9 CASSNPGGGYNEQFF TGTGCCAGCAGCAACCCTGGGGGGGGATACAATGAGCAGTTCTTC
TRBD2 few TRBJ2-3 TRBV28 CASSLLTSGGRQYF TGTGCCAGCAGTTTACTCACTAGCGGGGGACGCCAGTATTTT
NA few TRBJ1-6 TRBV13 CASSLGVGGYNSPLHF TGTGCCAGCAGCTTAGGCGTGGGTGGCTATAATTCACCCCTCCACTTT